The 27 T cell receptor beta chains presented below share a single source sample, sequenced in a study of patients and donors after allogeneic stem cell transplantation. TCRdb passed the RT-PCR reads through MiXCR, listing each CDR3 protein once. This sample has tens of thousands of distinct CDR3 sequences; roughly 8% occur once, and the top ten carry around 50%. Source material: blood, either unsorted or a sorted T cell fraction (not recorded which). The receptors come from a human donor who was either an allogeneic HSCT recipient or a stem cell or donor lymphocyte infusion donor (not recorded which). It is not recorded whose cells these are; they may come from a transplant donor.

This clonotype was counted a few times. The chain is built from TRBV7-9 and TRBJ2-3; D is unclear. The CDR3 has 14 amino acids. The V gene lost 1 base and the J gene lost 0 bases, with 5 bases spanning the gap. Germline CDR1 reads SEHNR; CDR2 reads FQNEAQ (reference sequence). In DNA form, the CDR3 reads TGTGCCAGCAGCTTAGAGGTGAGCACAGATACGCAGTATTTT. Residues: CASSLEVSTDTQYF. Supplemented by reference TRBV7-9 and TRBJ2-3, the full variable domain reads DTGVSQNPRHKITKRGQNVTFRCDPISEHNRLYWYRQTLGQGPEFLTYFQNEAQLEKSRLLSDRFSAERPKGSFSTLEIQRTEQGDSAMYLCASSLEVSTDTQYFGPGTRLTVL.

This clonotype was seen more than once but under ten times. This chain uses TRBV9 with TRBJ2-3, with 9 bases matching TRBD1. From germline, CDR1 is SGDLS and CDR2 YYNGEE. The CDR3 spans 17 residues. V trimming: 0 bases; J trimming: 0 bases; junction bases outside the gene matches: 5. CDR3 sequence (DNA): TGTGCCAGCAGCGTAGGGCCGGGACAGGGAAGCACAGATACGCAGTATTTT. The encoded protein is CASSVGPGQGSTDTQYF.

The CDR3 reads CASSLGLGGETQYF. CDR3 nucleotide sequence: TGTGCCAGCAGCTTAGGGTTGGGGGGAGAGACCCAGTACTTC. The chain has TRBV7-6 and TRBJ2-5, with D perhaps TRBD2 (6 bases). The V gene lost 1 base and the J gene lost 4 bases, with 10 bases spanning the gap. The CDR3 spans 14 residues. CDR1 SGHVS and CDR2 FNYEAQ come from the germline V gene.

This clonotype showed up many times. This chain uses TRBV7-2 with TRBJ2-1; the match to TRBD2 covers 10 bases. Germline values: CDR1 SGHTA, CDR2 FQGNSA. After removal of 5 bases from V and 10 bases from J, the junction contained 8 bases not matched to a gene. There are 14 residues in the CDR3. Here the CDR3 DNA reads TGTGCCAGCAGCCGAGAGGCTAGCGGGGGAGAGCAGTTCTTC. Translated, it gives CASSREASGGEQFF.

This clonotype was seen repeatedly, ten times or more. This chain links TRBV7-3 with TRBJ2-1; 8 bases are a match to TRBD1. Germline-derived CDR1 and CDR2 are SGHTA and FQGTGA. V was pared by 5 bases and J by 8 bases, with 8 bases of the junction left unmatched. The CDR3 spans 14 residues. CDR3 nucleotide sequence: TGTGCCAGCAGCACCGGGACAGGCACCTATGAGCAGTTCTTC. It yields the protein CASSTGTGTYEQFF.

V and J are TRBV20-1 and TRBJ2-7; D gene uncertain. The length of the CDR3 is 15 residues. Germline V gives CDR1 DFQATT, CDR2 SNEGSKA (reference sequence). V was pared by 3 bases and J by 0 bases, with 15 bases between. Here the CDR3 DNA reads TGCAGTGCTAGGGACCCCGAACAGAGCTCCTACGAGCAGTACTTC. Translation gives CSARDPEQSSYEQYF.

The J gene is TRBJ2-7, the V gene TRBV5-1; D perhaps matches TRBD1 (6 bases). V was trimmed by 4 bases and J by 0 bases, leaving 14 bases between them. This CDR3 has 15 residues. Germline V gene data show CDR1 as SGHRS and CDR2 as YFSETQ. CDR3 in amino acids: CASSADSQSSYEQYF. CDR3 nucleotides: TGCGCCAGCAGCGCGGACAGCCAAAGCTCCTACGAGCAGTACTTC.

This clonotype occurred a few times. The CDR3 reads CASSGTTGGRGRDEQYF. CDR3 coding DNA: TGTGCCAGCAGTGGAACGACAGGGGGTAGGGGTAGAGACGAGCAGTACTTC. This chain joins TRBV2 and TRBJ2-7; 9 bases line up with TRBD1. The V gene's germline CDR1 is SNHLY and CDR2 FYNNEI. CDR3 length: 17 residues. V shed 4 bases, J shed 5 bases, and the junction held 15 bases outside the gene matches. Full variable domain (rest looked up from reference TRBV2 and TRBJ2-7): EPEVTQTPSHQVTQMGQEVILRCVPISNHLYFYWYRQILGQKVEFLVSFYNNEISEKSEIFDDQFSVERPDGSNFTLKIRSTKLEDSAMYFCASSGTTGGRGRDEQYFGPGTRLTVT.

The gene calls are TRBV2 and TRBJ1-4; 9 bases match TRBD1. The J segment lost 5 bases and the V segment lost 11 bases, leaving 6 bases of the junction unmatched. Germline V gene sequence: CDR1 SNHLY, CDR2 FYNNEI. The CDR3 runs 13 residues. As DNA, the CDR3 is TGTGCCGGCCGGGACAGGGCGAATGAAAAACTGTTTTTT. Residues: CAGRDRANEKLFF.

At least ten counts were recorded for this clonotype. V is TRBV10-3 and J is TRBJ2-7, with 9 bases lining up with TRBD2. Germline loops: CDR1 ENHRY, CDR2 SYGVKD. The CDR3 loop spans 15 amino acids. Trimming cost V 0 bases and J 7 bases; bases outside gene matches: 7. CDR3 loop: CAISESGGRAEEQYF. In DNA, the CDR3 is TGTGCCATCAGTGAGTCCGGCGGGAGGGCAGAGGAGCAGTACTTC.

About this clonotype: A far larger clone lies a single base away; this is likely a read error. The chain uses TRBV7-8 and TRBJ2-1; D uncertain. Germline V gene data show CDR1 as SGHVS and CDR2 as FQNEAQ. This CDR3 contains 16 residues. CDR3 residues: CASSYQRGAYYNEKFF. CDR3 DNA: TGTGCCAGCAGCTACCAGAGAGGAGCTTACTACAATGAGAAGTTCTTC. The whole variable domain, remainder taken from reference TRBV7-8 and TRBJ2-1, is GAGVSQSPRYKVAKRGQDVALRCDPISGHVSLFWYQQALGQGPEFLTYFQNEAQLDKSGLPSDRFFAERPEGSVSTLKIQRTQQEDSAVYLCASSYQRGAYYNEKFFGPGTRLTVL.

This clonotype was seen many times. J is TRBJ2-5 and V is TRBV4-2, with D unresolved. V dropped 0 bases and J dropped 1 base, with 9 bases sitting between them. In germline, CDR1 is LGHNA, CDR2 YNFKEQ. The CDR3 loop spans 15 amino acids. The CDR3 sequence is CASSQDRLSQETQYF. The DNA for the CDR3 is TGTGCCAGCAGCCAAGATCGCCTCTCCCAAGAGACCCAGTACTTC.

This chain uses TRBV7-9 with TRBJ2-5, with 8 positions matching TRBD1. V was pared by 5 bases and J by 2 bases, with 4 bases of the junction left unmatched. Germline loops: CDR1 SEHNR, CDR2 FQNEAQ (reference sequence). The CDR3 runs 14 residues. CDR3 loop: CASSQWTGQETQYF. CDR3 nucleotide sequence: TGTGCCAGCAGCCAATGGACAGGGCAAGAGACCCAGTACTTC. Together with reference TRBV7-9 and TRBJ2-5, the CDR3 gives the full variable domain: DTGVSQNPRHKITKRGQNVTFRCDPISEHNRLYWYRQTLGQGPEFLTYFQNEAQLEKSRLLSDRFSAERPKGSFSTLEIQRTEQGDSAMYLCASSQWTGQETQYFGPGTRLLVL.

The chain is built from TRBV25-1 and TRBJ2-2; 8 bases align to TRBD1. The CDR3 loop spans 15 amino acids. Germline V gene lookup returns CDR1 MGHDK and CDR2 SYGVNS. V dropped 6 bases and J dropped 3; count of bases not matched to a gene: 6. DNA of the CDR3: TGTGCCAGCAGCCCCGACAGGGGCGACACCGGGGAGCTGTTTTTT. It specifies CASSPDRGDTGELFF.

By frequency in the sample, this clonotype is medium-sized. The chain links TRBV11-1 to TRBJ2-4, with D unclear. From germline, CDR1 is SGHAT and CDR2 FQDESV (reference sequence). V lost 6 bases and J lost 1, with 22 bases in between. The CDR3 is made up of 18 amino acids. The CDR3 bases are TGTGCCAGCAGACCAAACCTAGGAATGGGATTGGCCAAAAACATTCAGTACTTC. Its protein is CASRPNLGMGLAKNIQYF.

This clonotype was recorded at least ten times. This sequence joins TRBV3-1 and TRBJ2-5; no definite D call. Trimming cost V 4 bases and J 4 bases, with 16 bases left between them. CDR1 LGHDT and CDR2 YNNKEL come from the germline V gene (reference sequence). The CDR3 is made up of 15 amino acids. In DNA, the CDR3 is TGTGCCAGCAGCCCAAGTGTGGGGTTAGGAGAGACCCAGTACTTC. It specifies CASSPSVGLGETQYF.

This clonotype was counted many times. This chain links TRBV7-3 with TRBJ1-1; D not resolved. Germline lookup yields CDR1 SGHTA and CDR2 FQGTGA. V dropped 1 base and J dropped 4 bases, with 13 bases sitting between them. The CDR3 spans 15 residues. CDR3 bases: TGTGCCAGCAGCTTAAGCAGGTTCTTTTTCACTGAAGCTTTCTTT. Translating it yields CASSLSRFFFTEAFF.

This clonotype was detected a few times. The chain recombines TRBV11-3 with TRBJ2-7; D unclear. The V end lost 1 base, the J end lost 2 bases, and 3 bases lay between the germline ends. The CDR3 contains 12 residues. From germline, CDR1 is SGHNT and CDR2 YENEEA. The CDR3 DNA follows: TGTGCCAGCAGCTTAGTCACCTACGAGCAGTACTTC. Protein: CASSLVTYEQYF.

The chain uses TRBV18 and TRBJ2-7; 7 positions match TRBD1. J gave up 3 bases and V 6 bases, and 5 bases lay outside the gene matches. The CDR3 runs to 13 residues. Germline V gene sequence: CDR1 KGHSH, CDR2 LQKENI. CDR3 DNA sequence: TGTGCCAGCTCGCCAGGACAGGACTACGAGCAGTACTTC. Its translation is CASSPGQDYEQYF. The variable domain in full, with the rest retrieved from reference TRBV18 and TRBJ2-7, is NAGVMQNPRHLVRRRGQEARLRCSPMKGHSHVYWYRQLPEEGLKFMVYLQKENIIDESGMPKERFSAEFPKEGPSILRIQQVVRGDSAAYFCASSPGQDYEQYFGPGTRLTVT.

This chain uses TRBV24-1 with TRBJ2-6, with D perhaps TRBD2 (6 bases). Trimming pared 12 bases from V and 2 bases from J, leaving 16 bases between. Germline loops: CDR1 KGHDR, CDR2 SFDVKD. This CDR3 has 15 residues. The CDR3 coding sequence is TGTGCCGCTGGTGGCTGGAGGGCTGGGGCCAACGTCCTGACTTTC. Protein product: CAAGGWRAGANVLTF.

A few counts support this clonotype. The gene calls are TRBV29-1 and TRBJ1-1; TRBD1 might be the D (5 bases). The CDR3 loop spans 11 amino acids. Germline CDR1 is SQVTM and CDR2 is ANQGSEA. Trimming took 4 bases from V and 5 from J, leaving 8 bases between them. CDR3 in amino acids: CSVAGLTEAFF. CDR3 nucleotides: TGCAGCGTTGCAGGGCTTACTGAAGCTTTCTTT.

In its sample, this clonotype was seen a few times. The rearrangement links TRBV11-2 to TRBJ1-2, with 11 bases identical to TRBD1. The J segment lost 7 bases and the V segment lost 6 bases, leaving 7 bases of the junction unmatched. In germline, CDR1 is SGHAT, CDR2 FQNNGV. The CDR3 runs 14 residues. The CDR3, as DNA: TGTGCCAGCAGACTGGGACAGGGGGTAGGTGGCTACACCTTC. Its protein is CASRLGQGVGGYTF.

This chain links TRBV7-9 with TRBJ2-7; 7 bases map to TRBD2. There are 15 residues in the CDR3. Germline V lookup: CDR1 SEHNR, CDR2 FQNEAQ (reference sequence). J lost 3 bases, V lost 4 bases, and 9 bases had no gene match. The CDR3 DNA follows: TGTGCCAGCAGCTCCGAGTGGGAGGGCCTCTACGAGCAGTACTTC. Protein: CASSSEWEGLYEQYF.

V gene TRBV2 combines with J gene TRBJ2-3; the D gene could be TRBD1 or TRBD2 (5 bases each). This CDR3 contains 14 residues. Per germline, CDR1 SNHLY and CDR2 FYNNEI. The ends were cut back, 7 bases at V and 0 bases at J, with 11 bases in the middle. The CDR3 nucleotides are TGTGCCAGCAAATGGGACGGCAGCACAGATACGCAGTATTTT. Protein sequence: CASKWDGSTDTQYF.

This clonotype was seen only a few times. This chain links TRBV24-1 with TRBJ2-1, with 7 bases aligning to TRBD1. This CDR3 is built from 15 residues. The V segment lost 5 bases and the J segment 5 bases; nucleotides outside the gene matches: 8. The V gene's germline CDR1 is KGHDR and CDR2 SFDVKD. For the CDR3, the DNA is TGTGCCACCAGTGTCACGAGACAGGGAAACAATGAGCAGTTCTTC. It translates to CATSVTRQGNNEQFF.

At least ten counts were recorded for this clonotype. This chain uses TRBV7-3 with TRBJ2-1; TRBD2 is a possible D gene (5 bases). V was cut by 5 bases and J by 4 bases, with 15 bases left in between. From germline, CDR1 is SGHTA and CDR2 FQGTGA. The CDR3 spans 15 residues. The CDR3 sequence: CASSPLGGRYNEQFF. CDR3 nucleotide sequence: TGTGCCAGCAGCCCTTTGGGCGGGCGTTACAATGAGCAGTTCTTC. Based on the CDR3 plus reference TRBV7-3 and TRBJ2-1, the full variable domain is GAGVSQTPSNKVTEKGKYVELRCDPISGHTALYWYRQSLGQGPEFLIYFQGTGAADDSGLPNDRFFAVRPEGSVSTLKIQRTERGDSAVYLCASSPLGGRYNEQFFGPGTRLTVL.

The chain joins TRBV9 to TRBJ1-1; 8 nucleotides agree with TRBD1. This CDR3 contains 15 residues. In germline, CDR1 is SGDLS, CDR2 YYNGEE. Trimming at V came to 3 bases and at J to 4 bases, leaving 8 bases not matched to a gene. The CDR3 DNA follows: TGTGCCAGCAGCGCCAGGGGGCGCCTTACCACTGAAGCTTTCTTT. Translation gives CASSARGRLTTEAFF.